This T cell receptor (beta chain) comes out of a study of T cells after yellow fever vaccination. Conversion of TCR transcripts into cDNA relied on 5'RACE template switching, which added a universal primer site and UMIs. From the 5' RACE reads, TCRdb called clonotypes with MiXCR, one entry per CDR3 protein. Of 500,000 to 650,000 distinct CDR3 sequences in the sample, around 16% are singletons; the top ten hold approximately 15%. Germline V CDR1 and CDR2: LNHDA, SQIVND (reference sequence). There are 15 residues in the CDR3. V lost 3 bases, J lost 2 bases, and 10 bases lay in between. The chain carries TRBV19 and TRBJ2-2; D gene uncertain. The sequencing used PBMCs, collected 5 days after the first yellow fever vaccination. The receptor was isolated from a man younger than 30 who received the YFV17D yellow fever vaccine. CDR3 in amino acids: CASSIGQTNTGELFF. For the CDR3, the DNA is TGTGCCAGTAGTATCGGCCAGACCAACACCGGGGAGCTGTTTTTT.